These 3 T cell receptor beta chains share one sample of origin, sequenced in a study of control samples from healthy donors and cancer patients. TCRdb's table, derived via immunoSEQ multiplex PCR, lists solely in-frame clones and lacks some. This table has around 100,000 clones, approximately 86% appearing once. The sample comprised blood. Receptor source: a man aged 30-40 years in good health.

This chain links TRBV27 with TRBJ2-7; TRBD1 is a possible D gene (6 bases). The length of the CDR3 is 16 residues. Germline V lookup: CDR1 MNHEY, CDR2 SMNVEV (reference sequence). V was trimmed by 4 bases and J by 3 bases, leaving 19 bases between them. The CDR3 is CASSSHKTGTVYEQYF. Written as DNA, the CDR3 is TGTGCCAGCAGTTCACATAAAACAGGGACCGTCTACGAGCAGTACTTC.

The rearrangement joins TRBV7-6 to TRBJ1-1, with D tentatively TRBD1 (5 bases). Trimming stripped 4 bases from V and 2 bases from J, with 8 bases between. The CDR3 is made up of 13 amino acids. Germline assignment: CDR1 SGHVS and CDR2 FNYEAQ. CDR3 coding DNA: TGTGCCAGCAGCTCGACAGATAACACTGAAGCTTTCTTT. This gives the protein CASSSTDNTEAFF.

The chain is built from TRBV7-2 and TRBJ2-3; D could derive from TRBD1 or TRBD2 (5 bases each). The CDR3 loop spans 17 amino acids. Per the germline V gene, CDR1 is SGHTA and CDR2 is FQGNSA. The V and J ends lost 4 bases and 0 bases respectively, with 17 bases between them. In nucleotides, the CDR3 is TGTGCCAGCAGCTCTCCCTGGACGGGGCAAAGCACAGATACGCAGTATTTT. Residues: CASSSPWTGQSTDTQYF.